The clone carrying this T cell receptor beta chain was picked up a small number of times. Clones were read by immunoSEQ multiplex PCR, and TCRdb kept only the in-frame ones, dropping some. Of some 20,000 clones in the sample, 65% to 70% are singletons; the top ten hold over 15%. The entry originates in a study of somatic mutations in cytotoxic T cells in rheumatoid arthritis. In germline, CDR1 is LGHNA, CDR2 YSLEER. The CDR3 length is 12 residues. The junction had 3 bases not matched to a gene; V was cut back by 6 bases and J by 7 bases. This TCR was recovered from an adult with rheumatoid arthritis. This chain connects TRBV4-3 to TRBJ2-5, with 9 bases fitting TRBD2. Sequencing was carried out using CD8+ T cells sorted from blood. In DNA form, the CDR3 reads TGCGCCAGCAGTTATAGCGGGGGGACCCAGTACTTC. Encoded protein: CASSYSGGTQYF.